A single sample gave rise to the 25 T cell receptor beta chains below, sequenced in a study of shared clonotypes between healthy human individuals. Generated by immunoSEQ multiplex PCR, the TCRdb table keeps only in-frame clones and is missing some. Among 950,000 to 1,300,000 clones listed, around 74% were seen once. The sequenced sample consisted of memory CD4+ T cells sorted from blood. The subset: CD45RA-negative fraction. These receptors came from a man aged 18-30 years in good health.

This chain connects TRBV5-4 to TRBJ2-1, with D possibly matching TRBD1 (6 bases). Trimming took off 3 bases at V and 4 bases at J, with 8 bases between the two ends. The CDR3 sequence is 13 residues long. Germline V lookup: CDR1 SGHNT, CDR2 YYREEE (reference sequence). CDR3: CASSYTGYNEQFF. The CDR3 DNA follows: TGTGCCAGCAGCTATACAGGGTACAATGAGCAGTTCTTC.

The chain carries TRBV6-6 and TRBJ2-5; D may be TRBD2 (5 bases). The ends were cut back, 2 bases at V and 10 bases at J, with 14 bases in the middle. Germline V gene sequence: CDR1 MNHNY, CDR2 SVGAGI (reference sequence). The CDR3 runs 13 residues. CDR3 protein: CASSYRSHRDQYF. CDR3 bases: TGTGCCAGCAGTTACCGGTCCCACCGGGACCAGTACTTC.

The rearrangement links TRBV9 to TRBJ1-6, with 7 bases matching TRBD1. The CDR3 has 15 amino acids. Germline CDR1 is SGDLS and CDR2 is YYNGEE. After removal of 3 bases from V and 14 bases from J, the junction contained 14 bases not matched to a gene. The CDR3 DNA is TGTGCCAGCAGCGGAGGACAGGCTGGGATTATGGCCCTCCACTTT. Its protein product is CASSGGQAGIMALHF.

This clone appeared a few times. The chain carries TRBV10-3 and TRBJ2-1; 8 bases line up with TRBD2. Germline-derived CDR1 and CDR2 are ENHRY and SYGVKD. The CDR3 runs 15 residues. V lost 8 bases, J lost 1 base, and 7 bases stayed unmatched. In DNA form, the CDR3 reads TGTGCCATCGGGCTTCCGGGAGGGTCCTACAATGAGCAGTTCTTC. This translates into CAIGLPGGSYNEQFF.

The chain is built from TRBV7-9 and TRBJ2-7; TRBD2 matches 10 bases. This CDR3 comprises 16 residues. Germline loops: CDR1 SEHNR, CDR2 FQNEAQ (reference sequence). Trimming at V came to 2 bases and at J to 5 bases, leaving 9 bases not matched to a gene. CDR3 sequence (DNA): TGTGCCAGCAGCTTATCCGGAGCGGGAGGGCATAACGAGCAGTACTTC. Amino acids: CASSLSGAGGHNEQYF.

The chain links TRBV6-6 to TRBJ2-7; D gene uncertain. CDR3 length: 13 residues. Germline CDR1 and CDR2: MNHNY and SVGAGI (reference sequence). V lost 3 bases and J lost 5, with 11 bases in between. CDR3 nucleotide sequence: TGTGCCAGCAGTTATCTCCCCCCTAACGAGCAGTACTTC. Protein: CASSYLPPNEQYF.

In the case of this clone: This sequence may be a read error, since a much larger clone differs from it by one base. This chain uses TRBV11-2 with TRBJ1-1; the D is unclear. Per the germline V gene, CDR1 is SGHAT and CDR2 is FQNNGV. This CDR3 is 12 amino acids long. V was shortened by 3 bases and J by 0 bases, with 2 bases between the two germline ends. CDR3 bases: TGTGCCAGCAGCTTCATGAACACTGAAGCTTTCTTT. This encodes CASSFMNTEAFF.

As concerns this clone: Other DNA sequences in the same sample also yield this CDR3. V usage is TRBV9 and J usage is TRBJ2-1, with D perhaps matching TRBD1 (6 bases). CDR3 size: 15 residues. From germline, CDR1 is SGDLS and CDR2 YYNGEE. Deletions cut 0 bases from V and 2 bases from J, with 9 bases between. CDR3 nucleotide sequence: TGTGCCAGCAGCGTAGATGGGGGCGCCTACAATGAGCAGTTCTTC. As protein: CASSVDGGAYNEQFF.

The V and J genes are TRBV5-4 and TRBJ1-1; a possible D gene is TRBD1 (6 bases). Germline CDR1 reads SGHNT; CDR2 reads YYREEE (reference sequence). V was pared by 0 bases and J by 4 bases, with 10 bases between. The CDR3 is made up of 14 amino acids. The CDR3: CASSLEWGATEAFF. CDR3 DNA sequence: TGTGCCAGCAGCTTGGAGTGGGGGGCCACTGAAGCTTTCTTT.

This clone was counted only a few times. The chain uses TRBV10-3 and TRBJ1-2, with TRBD1 identical over 7 bases. In germline, CDR1 is ENHRY, CDR2 SYGVKD. This CDR3 contains 12 residues. V lost 8 bases to trimming and J lost 4 bases; unmatched junction nucleotides: 4. CDR3 residues: CAIQGEAYGYTF. The CDR3 bases are TGTGCCATCCAGGGGGAGGCCTATGGCTACACCTTC.

The chain employs TRBV10-2 and TRBJ1-2, with 8 bases fitting TRBD1. The V gene end was trimmed by 10 bases and the J gene end by 0 bases; junction bases not matched to a gene: 1. The CDR3 covers 12 residues. CDR1 is WSHSY and CDR2 is SAAADI in the germline V gene. The CDR3 DNA follows: TGCGCCATACAGGGGGCTAACTATGGCTACACCTTC. It codes for CAIQGANYGYTF.

J is TRBJ2-5 and V is TRBV7-9; maybe TRBD1 (6 bases). The CDR3 sequence is 14 residues long. V lost 5 bases to trimming and J lost 1 base, with 11 bases between them. CDR1 and CDR2 from the germline V gene are SEHNR and FQNEAQ (reference sequence). In DNA, the CDR3 is TGTGCCAGCAGCCCAGGACAGCTCCAAGAGACCCAGTACTTC. Translated: CASSPGQLQETQYF.

The V call is TRBV4-3, the J call TRBJ1-1, with D perhaps TRBD1 (6 bases). Germline CDR1 reads LGHNA; CDR2 reads YSLEER. The germline V and J ends were trimmed by 0 bases and 4 bases, with 15 bases remaining between them. The CDR3 is 16 amino acids. The DNA for the CDR3 is TGCGCCAGCAGCCAAGACCCAACAGGGAGGTTCACTGAAGCTTTCTTT. It specifies CASSQDPTGRFTEAFF.

This clone has more than one count but fewer than ten. The gene calls are TRBV9 and TRBJ1-2; 9 bases line up with TRBD1. CDR1 is SGDLS, CDR2 YYNGEE, per germline. The CDR3 length is 15 residues. The V gene end was trimmed by 0 bases and the J gene end by 8 bases; junction bases not matched to a gene: 8. CDR3 DNA sequence: TGTGCCAGCAGCGTAGCTACAGGGGGCGCAGGGGGCTACACCTTC. Translating gives CASSVATGGAGGYTF.

This clone was observed at least ten times. The genes are TRBV4-1 and TRBJ1-3; no reliable D call. Per germline, CDR1 MGHRA and CDR2 YSYEKL. The CDR3 has 19 amino acids. V was pared by 0 bases and J by 1 base, with 19 bases between. CDR3 region: CASSQDPGSRRESGNTIYF. For the CDR3, the DNA is TGCGCCAGCAGCCAAGATCCCGGCTCCCGGAGGGAGTCTGGAAACACCATATATTTT.

V usage is TRBV9 and J usage is TRBJ2-5; TRBD1 or TRBD2 may be the D gene (5 bases each). This CDR3 has 15 amino acids. CDR1 is SGDLS, CDR2 YYNGEE, per germline. The V end was cut by 4 bases, the J end by 7 bases, with 20 bases between. The CDR3 region is CASSPGHGSEGTQYF. The CDR3 DNA sequence: TGTGCCAGCAGCCCAGGACACGGAAGTGAGGGGACCCAGTACTTC.

This clone has only one observation. The chain has TRBV10-1 and TRBJ2-1, with D perhaps matching TRBD2 (5 bases). CDR3 length: 13 amino acids. CDR1 is WNHNN, CDR2 SYGVQD, per germline (reference sequence). V was pared by 2 bases and J by 10 bases, with 12 bases between. CDR3 sequence (DNA): TGCGCCAGCAGTGAGCCGGGGATTAGGGAGCAGTTCTTC. Protein sequence: CASSEPGIREQFF.

This chain joins TRBV5-1 and TRBJ2-1, with D perhaps matching TRBD1 (5 bases). This CDR3 has 15 residues. Germline CDR1 SGHRS, CDR2 YFSETQ. V dropped 2 bases and J dropped 5 bases, with 14 bases sitting between them. The CDR3 nucleotides read TGCGCCAGCAGCTTCATTGCGACAGAAGACAATGAGCAGTTCTTC. Protein product: CASSFIATEDNEQFF.

The rearrangement joins TRBV9 to TRBJ1-3; D not resolved. Germline-derived CDR1 and CDR2 are SGDLS and YYNGEE. This CDR3 is 16 amino acids long. Trimming removed 3 bases from V and 0 bases from J, with 13 bases in between. CDR3: CASSALSTRSGNTIYF. In DNA form, the CDR3 reads TGTGCCAGCAGCGCCCTCTCTACCCGCTCTGGAAACACCATATATTTT.

The chain couples TRBV5-6 to TRBJ2-3, with D possibly being TRBD2 (5 bases). The CDR3 loop spans 14 amino acids. Trimming removed 2 bases at V and 4 bases at J, with 11 bases between. CDR1 is SGHDT and CDR2 is YYEEEE in the germline V gene. This CDR3 is CASSFGVVADTQYF. The CDR3 region has the DNA TGTGCCAGCAGCTTCGGGGTCGTCGCAGATACGCAGTATTTT.

The chain is built from TRBV5-6 and TRBJ2-2; 11 bases fit TRBD2. V dropped 2 bases and J dropped 0; count of bases not matched to a gene: 0. Germline CDR1 and CDR2: SGHDT and YYEEEE. The CDR3 runs 16 residues. CDR3 in DNA: TGTGCCAGCAGCTTTAGCGGGGGGGCGAACACCGGGGAGCTGTTTTTT. Translating it yields CASSFSGGANTGELFF.

CDR3 sequence (DNA): TGTGCCAGCAAAAGGACAGCGAGAGACCCGTCTAGCTACACCTTC. It translates to CASKRTARDPSSYTF. The rearrangement links TRBV2 to TRBJ1-2; D is possibly TRBD1 (6 bases). Trimming cost V 7 bases and J 9 bases, with 24 bases left between them. This CDR3 is 15 amino acids long. Per the germline V gene, CDR1 is SNHLY and CDR2 is FYNNEI. Looking up the rest from reference TRBV2 and TRBJ1-2 gives the full variable domain: EPEVTQTPSHQVTQMGQEVILRCVPISNHLYFYWYRQILGQKVEFLVSFYNNEISEKSEIFDDQFSVERPDGSNFTLKIRSTKLEDSAMYFCASKRTARDPSSYTFGSGTRLTVV.

Regarding this clone: At one end the junction does not follow the germline gene, possibly because of a read error. This rearrangement joins TRBV7-7 to TRBJ2-5; perhaps D is TRBD1 or TRBD2 (5 bases each). This CDR3 comprises 15 residues. CDR1 and CDR2 (germline): SSHAT, FNYEAQ (reference sequence). For the CDR3, the DNA is TGTGCTAGCAGCTTATCTCAGGGTGGGGGAGAGACCCAGTACTTC. The encoded protein is CASSLSQGGGETQYF.

This chain uses TRBV5-1 with TRBJ2-5; D is uncertain. The ends were cut back, 1 base at V and 6 bases at J, with 13 bases in the middle. Germline assignment: CDR1 SGHRS and CDR2 YFSETQ. The CDR3 is made up of 14 amino acids. The CDR3 DNA follows: TGCGCCAGCAGCTTGTCTACAGAAAAAAAGACCCAGTACTTC. Translating it yields CASSLSTEKKTQYF.

This clone was counted only a few times. The V gene is TRBV7-2, the J gene TRBJ1-2; no clear D. CDR3 length: 13 amino acids. Germline CDR1 and CDR2: SGHTA and FQGNSA. The germline V and J ends were trimmed by 4 bases and 8 bases, with 14 bases remaining between them. CDR3 residues: CASSSTEGSGYTF. CDR3 coding DNA: TGTGCCAGCAGCTCCACAGAAGGCTCGGGCTACACCTTC.